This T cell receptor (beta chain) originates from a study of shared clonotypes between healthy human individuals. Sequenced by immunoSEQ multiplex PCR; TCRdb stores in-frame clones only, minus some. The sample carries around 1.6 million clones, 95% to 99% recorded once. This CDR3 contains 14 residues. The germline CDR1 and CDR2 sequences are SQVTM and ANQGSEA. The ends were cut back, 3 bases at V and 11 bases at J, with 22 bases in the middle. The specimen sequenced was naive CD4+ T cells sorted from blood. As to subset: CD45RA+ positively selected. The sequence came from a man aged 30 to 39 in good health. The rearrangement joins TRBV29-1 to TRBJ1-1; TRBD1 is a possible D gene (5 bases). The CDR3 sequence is CSVDSGAPWGRAFF. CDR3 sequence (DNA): TGCAGCGTTGATTCCGGGGCTCCATGGGGGAGGGCTTTCTTT.